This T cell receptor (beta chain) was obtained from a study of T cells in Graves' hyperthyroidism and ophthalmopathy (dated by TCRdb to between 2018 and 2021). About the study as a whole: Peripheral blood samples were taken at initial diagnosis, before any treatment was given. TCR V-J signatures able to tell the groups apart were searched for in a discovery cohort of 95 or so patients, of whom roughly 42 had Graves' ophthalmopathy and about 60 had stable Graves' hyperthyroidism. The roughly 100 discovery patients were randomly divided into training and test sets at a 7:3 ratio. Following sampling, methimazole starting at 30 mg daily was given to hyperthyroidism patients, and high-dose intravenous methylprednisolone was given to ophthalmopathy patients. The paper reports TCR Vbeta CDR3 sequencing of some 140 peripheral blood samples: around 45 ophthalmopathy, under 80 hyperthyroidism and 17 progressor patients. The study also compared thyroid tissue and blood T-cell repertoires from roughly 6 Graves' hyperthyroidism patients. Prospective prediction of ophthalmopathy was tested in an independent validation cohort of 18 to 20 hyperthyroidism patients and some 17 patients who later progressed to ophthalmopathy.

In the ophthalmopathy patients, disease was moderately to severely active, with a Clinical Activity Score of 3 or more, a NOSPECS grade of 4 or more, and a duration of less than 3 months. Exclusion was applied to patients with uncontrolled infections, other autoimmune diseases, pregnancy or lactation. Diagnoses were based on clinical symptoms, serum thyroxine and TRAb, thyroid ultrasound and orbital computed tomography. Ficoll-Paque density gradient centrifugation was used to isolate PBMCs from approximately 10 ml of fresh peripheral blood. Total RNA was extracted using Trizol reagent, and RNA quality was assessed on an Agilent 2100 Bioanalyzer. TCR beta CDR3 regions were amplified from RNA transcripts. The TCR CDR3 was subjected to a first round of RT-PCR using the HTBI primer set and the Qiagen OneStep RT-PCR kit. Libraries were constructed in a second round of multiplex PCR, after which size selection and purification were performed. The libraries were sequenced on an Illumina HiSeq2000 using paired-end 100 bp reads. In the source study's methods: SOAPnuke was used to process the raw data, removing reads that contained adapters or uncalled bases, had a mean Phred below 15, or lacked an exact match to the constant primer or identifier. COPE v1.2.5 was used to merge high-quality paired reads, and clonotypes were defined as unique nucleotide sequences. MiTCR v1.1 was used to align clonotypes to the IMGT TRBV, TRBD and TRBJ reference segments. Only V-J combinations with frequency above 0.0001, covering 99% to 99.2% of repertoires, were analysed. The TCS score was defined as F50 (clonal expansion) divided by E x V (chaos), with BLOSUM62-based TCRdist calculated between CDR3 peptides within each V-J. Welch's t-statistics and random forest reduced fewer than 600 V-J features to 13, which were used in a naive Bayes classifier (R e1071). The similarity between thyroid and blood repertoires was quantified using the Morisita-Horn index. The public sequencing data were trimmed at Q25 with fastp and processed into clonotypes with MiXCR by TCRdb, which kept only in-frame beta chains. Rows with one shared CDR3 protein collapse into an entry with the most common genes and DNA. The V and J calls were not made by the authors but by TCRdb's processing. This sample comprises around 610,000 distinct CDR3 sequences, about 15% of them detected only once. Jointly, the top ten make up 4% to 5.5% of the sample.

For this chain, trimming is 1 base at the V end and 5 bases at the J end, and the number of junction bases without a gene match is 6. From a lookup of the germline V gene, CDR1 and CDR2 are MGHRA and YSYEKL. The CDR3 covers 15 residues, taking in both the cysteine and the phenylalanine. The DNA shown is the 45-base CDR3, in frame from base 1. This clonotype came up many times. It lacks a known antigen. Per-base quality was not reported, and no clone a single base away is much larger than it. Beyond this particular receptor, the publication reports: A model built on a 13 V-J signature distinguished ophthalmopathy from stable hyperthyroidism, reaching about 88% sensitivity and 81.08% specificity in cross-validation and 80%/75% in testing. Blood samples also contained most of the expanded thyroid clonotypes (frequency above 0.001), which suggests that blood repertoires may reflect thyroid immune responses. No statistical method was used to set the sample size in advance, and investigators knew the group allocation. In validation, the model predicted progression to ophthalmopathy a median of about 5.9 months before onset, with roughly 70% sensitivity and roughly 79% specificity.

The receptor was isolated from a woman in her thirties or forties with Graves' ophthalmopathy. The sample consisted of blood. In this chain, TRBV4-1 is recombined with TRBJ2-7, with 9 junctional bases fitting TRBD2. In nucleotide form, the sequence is TGCGCCAGCAGCCAAGCGGCGGGAGGGCGGGACGAGCAGTACTTC. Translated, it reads CASSQAAGGRDEQYF.